A single sample is the source of the 30 T cell receptor beta chains below, sequenced in a study of blood T cell repertoires in COVID-19. The method was immunoSEQ multiplex PCR; TCRdb's version includes in-frame clones alone and lacks a portion of them. The sample lists tens of thousands of clones, over 80% seen once, with around 50% in the top ten. Sample: peripheral blood. These TCRs come from a man aged 65 to 85 with acute or convalescent COVID-19.

The chain recombines TRBV5-5 with TRBJ2-2; no clear D gene. V lost 4 bases, J lost 1 base, and 8 bases lay in between. The CDR3 runs to 14 residues. Germline CDR1 is SGHKS and CDR2 is YYEKEE (reference sequence). The CDR3 DNA reads as TGTGCCAGCAGCCGAAACAGGAACACCGGGGAGCTGTTTTTT. As protein: CASSRNRNTGELFF.

The chain couples TRBV27 to TRBJ2-7; no clear D. The CDR3 totals 14 residues. The germline V and J ends were trimmed by 2 bases and 3 bases, with 11 bases remaining between them. Germline values: CDR1 MNHEY, CDR2 SMNVEV (reference sequence). Here the CDR3 reads CASSLTRSHYEQYF. The CDR3 DNA reads TGTGCCAGCAGTTTAACTCGGTCCCACTACGAGCAGTACTTC.

The genes are TRBV6-5 and TRBJ1-6, with 11 bases lining up with TRBD1. The trim removed 3 bases at V and 9 bases at J, leaving 4 bases unmatched. There are 15 residues in the CDR3. The germline V gene encodes CDR1 MNHEY and CDR2 SVGAGI. The CDR3 is CASSYGGTGGSPLHF. CDR3 DNA: TGTGCCAGCAGTTATGGAGGGACAGGGGGTTCACCCCTCCACTTT.

This rearrangement joins TRBV4-3 to TRBJ2-3, with 8 positions matching TRBD1. Unmatched junction bases numbered 11, after V lost 4 bases and J lost 5 bases. This CDR3 region has 16 residues. The germline V gene has CDR1 LGHNA and CDR2 YSLEER. CDR3 in amino acids: CASSRLTGDGGDTQYF. DNA of the CDR3: TGCGCCAGCAGCCGCTTGACAGGGGATGGCGGAGATACGCAGTATTTT.

The gene calls are TRBV7-2 and TRBJ2-2; D remains ambiguous. The CDR3 contains 15 residues. The V gene's germline CDR1 is SGHTA and CDR2 FQGNSA. Trimming removed 2 bases at V and 0 bases at J, with 7 bases between. Written as DNA, the CDR3 is TGTGCCAGCAGCTTAAGGCGGTCGAACACCGGGGAGCTGTTTTTT. It encodes CASSLRRSNTGELFF.

This chain joins TRBV3-1 (or the pseudogene TRBV3-2) and TRBJ1-1, with 7 nucleotides matching TRBD1. CDR3 length: 14 amino acids. J lost 6 bases, V lost 3 bases, and 7 bases had no gene match. In germline, CDR1 is LGHDT, CDR2 YNNKEL (reference sequence). The CDR3, as DNA: TGTGCCAGCAGCCACGTTGAGGGGGCGGCTGAAGCTTTCTTT. It codes for CASSHVEGAAEAFF.

V and J are TRBV18 and TRBJ1-2; 7 bases align to TRBD1. CDR3 size: 14 residues. V was pared by 2 bases and J by 5 bases, with 5 bases of the junction left unmatched. Germline CDR1 KGHSH, CDR2 LQKENI. CDR3 bases: TGTGCCAGCTCACCAGAAGGGGGCCGGTATGGCTACACCTTC. Translation: CASSPEGGRYGYTF. Based on the CDR3 plus reference TRBV18 and TRBJ1-2, the full variable domain is NAGVMQNPRHLVRRRGQEARLRCSPMKGHSHVYWYRQLPEEGLKFMVYLQKENIIDESGMPKERFSAEFPKEGPSILRIQQVVRGDSAAYFCASSPEGGRYGYTFGSGTRLTVV.

The V call is TRBV10-1, the J call TRBJ2-3; 7 positions agree with TRBD2. The V segment lost 5 bases and the J segment 3 bases; nucleotides outside the gene matches: 11. The CDR3 is made up of 16 amino acids. Germline values: CDR1 WNHNN, CDR2 SYGVQD (reference sequence). DNA of the CDR3: TGCGCCAGCAGTTCCTTCACTAGCGAAGGGACAGATACGCAGTATTTT. It translates to CASSSFTSEGTDTQYF.

The chain links TRBV6-5 to TRBJ1-2; 7 bases line up with TRBD1. The germline CDR1 and CDR2 sequences are MNHEY and SVGAGI. Unmatched junction bases numbered 7, after V lost 5 bases and J lost 4 bases. The CDR3 is 14 amino acids. CDR3 amino acids: CASSPKGQVYGYTF. As DNA, the CDR3 is TGTGCCAGCAGTCCGAAAGGACAGGTCTATGGCTACACCTTC.

The rearrangement links TRBV5-1 to TRBJ1-1; D is possibly TRBD1 (5 bases). Germline CDR1 and CDR2: SGHRS and YFSETQ. Trimming pared 4 bases from V and 5 bases from J, leaving 12 bases between. The CDR3 consists of 13 residues. The CDR3 protein is CASSPRRGTEAFF. In DNA, the CDR3 is TGCGCCAGCAGCCCCCGGCGGGGGACTGAAGCTTTCTTT.

The rearrangement links TRBV3-1 (or the pseudogene TRBV3-2) to TRBJ1-1, with D possibly being TRBD1 (6 bases). From germline, CDR1 is LGHDT and CDR2 YNNKEL (reference sequence). V shed 5 bases and J shed 5 bases, with 9 bases lying between them. The CDR3 consists of 12 residues. CDR3 DNA sequence: TGTGCCAGCAGCAAACAGGGTACTGAAGCTTTCTTT. This sequence encodes CASSKQGTEAFF.

This chain joins TRBV27 and TRBJ1-3; TRBD1 aligns across 8 bases. Germline V gives CDR1 MNHEY, CDR2 SMNVEV (reference sequence). The CDR3 length is 16 residues. The J segment lost 3 bases and the V segment lost 5 bases, leaving 9 bases of the junction unmatched. This CDR3 is CASSDLRGQVGNTIYF. The CDR3 DNA is TGTGCCAGCAGTGACCTCAGGGGGCAGGTTGGAAACACCATATATTTT.

The chain couples TRBV27 to TRBJ1-6; D gene unclear. V lost 3 bases, J lost 7 bases, and 10 bases lay in between. The V gene's germline CDR1 is MNHEY and CDR2 SMNVEV (reference sequence). The CDR3 length is 14 residues. Here the CDR3 DNA reads TGTGCCAGCAGTTTGGGCATTGTCAATTCACCCCTCCACTTT. It specifies CASSLGIVNSPLHF.

The V call is TRBV2, the J call TRBJ1-5; a weak D match, TRBD1 (5 bases). V lost 6 bases, J lost 7 bases, and 19 bases lay in between. The CDR3 extends over 15 amino acids. The germline V gene has CDR1 SNHLY and CDR2 FYNNEI. CDR3 in amino acids: CASSPLWGEEQPQHF. DNA for the CDR3: TGTGCCAGCAGCCCCCTATGGGGGGAAGAACAGCCCCAGCATTTT. The variable domain in full, with the rest retrieved from reference TRBV2 and TRBJ1-5, is EPEVTQTPSHQVTQMGQEVILRCVPISNHLYFYWYRQILGQKVEFLVSFYNNEISEKSEIFDDQFSVERPDGSNFTLKIRSTKLEDSAMYFCASSPLWGEEQPQHFGDGTRLSIL.

The chain links TRBV7-8 to TRBJ1-2; D unclear. V gave up 2 bases and J gave up 2 bases, with 6 bases separating them. The CDR3 loop spans 13 amino acids. Germline CDR1 SGHVS, CDR2 FQNEAQ. CDR3 nucleotides: TGTGCCAGCAGCTTATACGGGAACTATGGCTACACCTTC. Residues: CASSLYGNYGYTF.

This rearrangement joins TRBV9 to TRBJ2-2, with 8 bases lining up with TRBD2. V was pared by 0 bases and J by 7 bases, with 8 bases of the junction left unmatched. The CDR3 contains 16 residues. Germline CDR1 is SGDLS and CDR2 is YYNGEE. The CDR3 DNA reads as TGTGCCAGCAGCGTAGGGAGCGGGGGCCTCTACGGGGAGCTGTTTTTT. It yields the protein CASSVGSGGLYGELFF. Full variable domain (outside the CDR3, taken from reference TRBV9 and TRBJ2-2): DSGVTQTPKHLITATGQRVTLRCSPRSGDLSVYWYQQSLDQGLQFLIQYYNGEERAKGNILERFSAQQFPDLHSELNLSSLELGDSALYFCASSVGSGGLYGELFFGEGSRLTVL.

The rearrangement uses TRBV30 and TRBJ1-2; D remains ambiguous. The CDR3 runs 13 residues. The V gene's germline CDR1 is GTSNPN and CDR2 SVGIG (reference sequence). With 2 bases removed from V and 2 bases from J, the gap between germline ends came to 9 bases. The CDR3 protein is CAWSQVQNYGYTF. In DNA, the CDR3 is TGTGCCTGGAGTCAGGTACAGAACTATGGCTACACCTTC. Full variable domain (rest looked up from reference TRBV30 and TRBJ1-2): SQTIHQWPATLVQPVGSPLSLECTVEGTSNPNLYWYRQAAGRGLQLLFYSVGIGQISSEVPQNLSASRPQDRQFILSSKKLLLSDSGFYLCAWSQVQNYGYTFGSGTRLTVV.

This sequence joins TRBV19 and TRBJ2-1, with a tentative D call TRBD2 (5 bases). CDR3 length equals 14 residues. Germline lookup yields CDR1 LNHDA and CDR2 SQIVND (reference sequence). Trimming stripped 5 bases from V and 3 bases from J, with 11 bases between. Here the CDR3 reads CASSPGLIYNEQFF. The CDR3 nucleotides are TGTGCCAGTAGTCCCGGACTGATCTACAATGAGCAGTTCTTC.

In the case of this clone: The identical CDR3 is also encoded by other nucleotide sequences in the sample. The chain uses TRBV19 and TRBJ1-1; a possible D gene is TRBD1 (5 bases). Per the germline V gene, CDR1 is LNHDA and CDR2 is SQIVND (reference sequence). This CDR3 is built from 13 residues. The V end lost 4 bases, the J end lost 1 base, and 7 bases lay between the germline ends. DNA for the CDR3: TGTGCCAGTAGTACTACAGGGAACACTGAAGCTTTCTTT. This gives the protein CASSTTGNTEAFF. Supplemented by reference TRBV19 and TRBJ1-1, the full variable domain reads DGGITQSPKYLFRKEGQNVTLSCEQNLNHDAMYWYRQDPGQGLRLIYYSQIVNDFQKGDIAEGYSVSREKKESFPLTVTSAQKNPTAFYLCASSTTGNTEAFFGQGTRLTVV.

This clone was observed once. This sequence joins TRBV5-1 and TRBJ1-3; unclear D gene. Germline lookup yields CDR1 SGHRS and CDR2 YFSETQ. This CDR3 is built from 15 residues. With 3 bases removed from V and 0 bases from J, the gap between germline ends came to 10 bases. The CDR3 DNA follows: TGCGCCAGCAGCTGGACTCCGACCTCTGGAAACACCATATATTTT. Its protein is CASSWTPTSGNTIYF.

The chain joins TRBV3-1 (or the pseudogene TRBV3-2) to TRBJ1-2, with 8 bases matching TRBD1. Germline trimming cut 3 bases from V and 8 bases from J; bases unmatched to any gene: 5. This CDR3 is 13 amino acids long. The germline CDR1 and CDR2 sequences are LGHDT and YNNKEL (reference sequence). The CDR3: CASSHQDRGGYTF. Here the CDR3 DNA reads TGTGCCAGCAGCCACCAAGACAGGGGAGGCTACACCTTC.

The genes are TRBV30 and TRBJ1-5, with 7 bases matching TRBD1. The CDR3 consists of 14 residues. CDR1 is GTSNPN, CDR2 SVGIG, per germline (reference sequence). After removal of 2 bases from V and 3 bases from J, the junction contained 4 bases not matched to a gene. The CDR3 region has the DNA TGTGCCTGGAGTCGGGGGACAGACAATCAGCCCCAGCATTTT. Residues: CAWSRGTDNQPQHF. The whole variable domain, filled in from reference TRBV30 and TRBJ1-5, reads SQTIHQWPATLVQPVGSPLSLECTVEGTSNPNLYWYRQAAGRGLQLLFYSVGIGQISSEVPQNLSASRPQDRQFILSSKKLLLSDSGFYLCAWSRGTDNQPQHFGDGTRLSIL.

The chain is built from TRBV6-2 or TRBV6-3 and TRBJ1-2; no clear D. This CDR3 is 13 amino acids long. The V and J ends lost 8 bases and 8 bases respectively, with 18 bases between them. Germline values: CDR1 MNHEY, CDR2 SVGEGT. The CDR3 loop reads CASGPFGEGGYTF. The CDR3 DNA reads as TGTGCCAGCGGCCCATTCGGTGAGGGAGGCTACACCTTC.

This rearrangement joins TRBV19 to TRBJ2-7; D remains ambiguous. The ends were cut back, 3 bases at V and 2 bases at J, with 8 bases in the middle. The V gene's germline CDR1 is LNHDA and CDR2 SQIVND (reference sequence). There are 13 residues in the CDR3. The CDR3 spells CASSMAQAYEQYF. The CDR3 DNA reads as TGTGCCAGTAGTATGGCTCAGGCCTACGAGCAGTACTTC.

The chain employs TRBV20-1 and TRBJ2-5, with D tentatively TRBD1 (5 bases). CDR1 is DFQATT and CDR2 is SNEGSKA in the germline V gene (reference sequence). This CDR3 region has 11 residues. The CDR3, as DNA: TGCAGCCCAGGGATCCAAGAGACCCAGTACTTC. Protein sequence: CSPGIQETQYF.

CDR3 in DNA: TGTGCCAGCAGGCTCACTATCTCTGGGACGCAGTATTTT. This sequence encodes CASRLTISGTQYF. J is TRBJ2-3 and V is TRBV2; D uncertain. Germline V gene lookup returns CDR1 SNHLY and CDR2 FYNNEI. Trimming pared 6 bases from V and 9 bases from J, leaving 16 bases between. The CDR3 spans 13 residues.

CDR3 sequence: CASSLSAGLAAHEQFF. CDR3 bases: TGTGCCAGCAGTTTATCGGCGGGACTAGCTGCCCATGAGCAGTTCTTC. The genes are TRBV27 and TRBJ2-1; 9 bases line up with TRBD2. The CDR3 contains 16 residues. V was clipped by 0 bases and J by 8 bases; unmatched bases: 8. Germline CDR1 MNHEY, CDR2 SMNVEV (reference sequence).

The chain joins TRBV12-5 to TRBJ2-7; 8 nucleotides align to TRBD1. This CDR3 is 14 amino acids long. Germline V gene sequence: CDR1 LGHNT, CDR2 FRNRAP. J was trimmed by 5 bases and V by 2 bases; bases with no gene match: 5. CDR3 loop: CASGLPGQEHEQYF. CDR3 DNA: TGTGCTAGTGGTTTGCCGGGACAGGAACACGAGCAGTACTTC.

The sample holds one count of this clone. The V call is TRBV7-2, the J call TRBJ1-6; the D is unclear. Trimming removed 8 bases from V and 7 bases from J, with 6 bases in between. Germline CDR1 and CDR2: SGHTA and FQGNSA. This CDR3 is built from 11 residues. This CDR3 is CASGENSPLHF. CDR3 nucleotide sequence: TGTGCCAGCGGGGAGAATTCACCCCTCCACTTT.

V gene TRBV6-1 combines with J gene TRBJ2-2; TRBD1 aligns across 11 bases. J gave up 6 bases and V 4 bases, and 7 bases lay outside the gene matches. Germline loops: CDR1 MNHNS, CDR2 SASEGT. The CDR3 totals 16 residues. The CDR3 DNA reads as TGTGCCAGCAGTGTAAGGACAGGGGGCGCGTCCGGGGAGCTGTTTTTT. Translation: CASSVRTGGASGELFF.